This T cell receptor (beta chain) was sequenced for a study of cytomegalovirus exposure and HLA in healthy donors. About the study: Early released data had tens of millions of unique TCRs, all coming from HLA-typed donors. General observations from the study: Association of 16,951 TCR beta sequences with HLA alleles was found at 0.05 false discovery rate in a later analysis. In vitro, three CMV-associated chains proved specific for CMV antigens. Most of the CMV-associated TCR beta chains (in a later analysis) appeared to be HLA-restricted.

Use of 60 Vbeta and 13 Jbeta primers characterized the PCR. Sequencing used immunoSEQ multiplex PCR; TCRdb keeps in-frame clones, though not all of them. The data show 87,000 or so clones, about four fifths seen once. Details on this clone: Antigen specificity is unknown.

V was trimmed by 6 bases and J by 2 bases, leaving 10 bases between them. The CDR3 loop spans 14 amino acids. Germline assignment: CDR1 KGHSH and CDR2 LQKENI. This clonotype was sampled from a woman in her 40s in good health and CMV-seronegative. Sequencing was performed on PBMCs. The chain combines TRBV18 with TRBJ2-2, with D maybe TRBD2 (6 bases). The CDR3 is CASSLGLNTGELFF. The CDR3 DNA follows: TGTGCCAGCTCCCTCGGACTAAACACCGGGGAGCTGTTTTTT.